A single sample is the source of the 6 T cell receptor beta chains below, sequenced in a study of blood T cell repertoires in COVID-19. This table comes from immunoSEQ multiplex PCR, and its TCRdb copy is limited to in-frame clones, with some not included. Of 200,000 to 300,000 clones listed, 70% to 85% are singletons. Input material: peripheral blood. These receptors all come from a woman at least 80 years old with acute or convalescent COVID-19.

This clone came up once. The chain is built from TRBV19 and TRBJ2-2; D is perhaps TRBD2 (6 bases). Trimming took off 7 bases at V and 1 base at J, with 10 bases between the two ends. Per germline, CDR1 LNHDA and CDR2 SQIVND (reference sequence). CDR3 length: 14 amino acids. This CDR3 reads CASNRGWNTGELFF. For the CDR3, the DNA is TGTGCCAGTAACCGGGGGTGGAACACCGGGGAGCTGTTTTTT.

This chain uses TRBV6-5 with TRBJ1-2, with TRBD1 identical over 8 bases. V was clipped by 6 bases and J by 0 bases; unmatched bases: 3. The CDR3 sequence is 14 residues long. Germline CDR1 reads MNHEY; CDR2 reads SVGAGI. CDR3 sequence reads: CASRSTGANYGYTF. CDR3 nucleotides: TGTGCCAGCAGGTCGACAGGGGCTAACTATGGCTACACCTTC.

On this clone: Germline and junction disagree at one end, which may indicate a read error. The V call is TRBV4-2, the J call TRBJ1-3; D call uncertain. The CDR3 is 15 residues long. Germline-derived CDR1 and CDR2 are LGHNA and YNFKEQ. The CDR3 protein is CASSQDWPVGDTIYF. CDR3 DNA sequence: TGTGCCAGCAGCCAAGATTGGCCTGTTGGAGACACCATATATTTT.

The CDR3 loop is CASSSSAGANTEAFF. In DNA, the CDR3 is TGTGCCAGCAGCTCCTCAGCGGGAGCGAACACTGAAGCTTTCTTT. The chain carries TRBV7-6 and TRBJ1-1; no clear D gene. The CDR3 extends over 15 amino acids. Germline V CDR1 and CDR2: SGHVS, FNYEAQ. Trimming cost V 4 bases and J 1 base, with 13 bases left between them. Based on the CDR3 plus reference TRBV7-6 and TRBJ1-1, the full variable domain is GAGVSQSPRYKVTKRGQDVALRCDPISGHVSLYWYRQALGQGPEFLTYFNYEAQQDKSGLPNDRFSAERPEGSISTLTIQRTEQRDSAMYRCASSSSAGANTEAFFGQGTRLTVV.

The rearrangement uses TRBV28 and TRBJ2-3, with D uncertain. This CDR3 contains 13 residues. The V end was cut by 3 bases, the J end by 2 bases, with 6 bases between. Germline values: CDR1 MDHEN, CDR2 SYDVKM. The CDR3 nucleotides read TGTGCCAGCAGTTTCAGCGCCACAGATACGCAGTATTTT. Protein product: CASSFSATDTQYF. The variable domain in full, completed from reference TRBV28 and TRBJ2-3, reads DVKVTQSSRYLVKRTGEKVFLECVQDMDHENMFWYRQDPGLGLRLIYFSYDVKMKEKGDIPEGYSVSREKKERFSLILESASTNQTSMYLCASSFSATDTQYFGPGTRLTVL.

The chain couples TRBV2 to TRBJ1-3; D ambiguous. Germline loops: CDR1 SNHLY, CDR2 FYNNEI. The CDR3 covers 14 residues. V lost 9 bases to trimming and J lost 0 bases, with 12 bases between them. Written as DNA, the CDR3 is TGTGCCAGTTCGACAAAGAGCTCTGGAAACACCATATATTTT. It is translated as CASSTKSSGNTIYF.